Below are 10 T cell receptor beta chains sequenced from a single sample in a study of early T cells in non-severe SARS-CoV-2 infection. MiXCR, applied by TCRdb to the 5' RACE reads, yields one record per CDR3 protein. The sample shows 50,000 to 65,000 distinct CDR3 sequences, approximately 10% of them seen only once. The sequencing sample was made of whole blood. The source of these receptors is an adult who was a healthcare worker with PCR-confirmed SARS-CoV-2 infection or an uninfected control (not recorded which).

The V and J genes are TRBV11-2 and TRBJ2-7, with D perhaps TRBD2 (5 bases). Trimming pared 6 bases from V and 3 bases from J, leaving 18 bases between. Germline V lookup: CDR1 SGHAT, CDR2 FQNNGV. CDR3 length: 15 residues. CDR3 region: CASSSFAGGYYEQYF. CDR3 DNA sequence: TGTGCCAGCAGTTCCTTTGCGGGCGGATACTACGAGCAGTACTTC.

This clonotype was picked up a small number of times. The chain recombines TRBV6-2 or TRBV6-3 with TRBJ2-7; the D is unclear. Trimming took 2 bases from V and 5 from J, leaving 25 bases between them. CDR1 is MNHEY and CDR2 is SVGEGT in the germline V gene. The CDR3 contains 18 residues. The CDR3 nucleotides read TGTGCCAGCAGTTACCTATTAGGATCTCCCACAACGACCGACGAGCAGTACTTC. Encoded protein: CASSYLLGSPTTTDEQYF.

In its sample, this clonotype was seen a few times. CDR3 residues: CASSPEDSTDTQYF. The CDR3 DNA is TGTGCCAGCAGCCCCGAGGACTCCACAGATACGCAGTATTTT. The rearrangement uses TRBV5-5 and TRBJ2-3, with D tentatively TRBD2 (5 bases). The length of the CDR3 is 14 residues. Germline V CDR1 and CDR2: SGHKS, YYEKEE (reference sequence). Between the trimmed V and J ends, which lost 4 bases and 2 bases, there was a span of 11 bases.

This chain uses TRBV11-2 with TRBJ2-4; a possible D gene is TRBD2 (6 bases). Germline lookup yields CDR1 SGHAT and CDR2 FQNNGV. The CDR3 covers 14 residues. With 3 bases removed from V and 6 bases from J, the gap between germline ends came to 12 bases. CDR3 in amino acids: CASSFTGVANIQYF. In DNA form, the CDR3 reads TGTGCCAGCAGCTTTACGGGAGTTGCAAACATTCAGTACTTC.

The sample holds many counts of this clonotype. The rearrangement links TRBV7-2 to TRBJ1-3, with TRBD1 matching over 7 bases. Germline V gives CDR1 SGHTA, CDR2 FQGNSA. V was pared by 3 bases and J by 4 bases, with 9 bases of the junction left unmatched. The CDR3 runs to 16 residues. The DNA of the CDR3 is TGTGCCAGCAGCTTTACAACAGGGGCTGCAGGAAACACCATATATTTT. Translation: CASSFTTGAAGNTIYF.

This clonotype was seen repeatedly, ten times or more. CDR3 residues: CAISEGLAVTYEQYF. CDR3 nucleotides: TGTGCCATCAGTGAAGGACTAGCGGTTACCTACGAGCAGTACTTC. The genes are TRBV10-3 and TRBJ2-7, with 10 bases fitting TRBD2. The V and J ends lost 3 bases and 2 bases, in that order; junction bases with no gene match: 4. The CDR3 is made up of 15 amino acids. Germline V lookup: CDR1 ENHRY, CDR2 SYGVKD.

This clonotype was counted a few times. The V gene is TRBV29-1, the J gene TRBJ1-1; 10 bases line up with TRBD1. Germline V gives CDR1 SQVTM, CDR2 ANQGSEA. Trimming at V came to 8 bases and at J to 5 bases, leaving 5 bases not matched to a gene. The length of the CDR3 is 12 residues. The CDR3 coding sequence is TGCAGCACGCGGACAGGGGGAACTGAAGCTTTCTTT. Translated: CSTRTGGTEAFF.

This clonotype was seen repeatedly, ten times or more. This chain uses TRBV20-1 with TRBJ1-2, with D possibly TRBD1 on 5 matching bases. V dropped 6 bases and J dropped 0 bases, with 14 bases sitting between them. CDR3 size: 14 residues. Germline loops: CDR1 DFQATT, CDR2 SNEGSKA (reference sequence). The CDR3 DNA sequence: TGCAGTGCCTCAACGGGGGATCCTAACTATGGCTACACCTTC. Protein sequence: CSASTGDPNYGYTF.

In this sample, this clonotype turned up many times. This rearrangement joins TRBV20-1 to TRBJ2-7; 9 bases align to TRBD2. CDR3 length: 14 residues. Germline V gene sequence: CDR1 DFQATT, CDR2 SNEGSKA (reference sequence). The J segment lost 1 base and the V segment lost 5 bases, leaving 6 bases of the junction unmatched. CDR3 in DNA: TGCAGTGCTGGCCCTCTAGCGGGATCCTACGAGCAGTACTTC. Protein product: CSAGPLAGSYEQYF.

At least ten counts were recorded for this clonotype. CDR3 loop: CASSLPQDYTSGNTIYF. The CDR3 DNA is TGTGCCAGCAGCTTGCCACAGGACTATACCTCTGGAAACACCATATATTTT. This chain connects TRBV7-8 to TRBJ1-3; perhaps TRBD1 as D (5 bases). CDR1 is SGHVS and CDR2 is FQNEAQ in the germline V gene. V lost 3 bases and J 0 bases, leaving 15 bases between the germline ends. There are 17 residues in the CDR3.